Below, one TCR beta chain is given with its context. Its antigen is not identified. Autologous stem cell transplantation was followed by relapse in every patient, and brentuximab vedotin exposure varied. Repertoires were generated with immunoSEQ multiplex PCR, while TCRdb's copy carries only in-frame clones and drops some. The sample comprises some 90,000 clones, 92% of which are singletons, and about 2.6% rests with the top ten. V shed 5 bases and J shed 7 bases, with 15 bases lying between them. The CDR3 has 14 residues. Germline V gene data show CDR1 as LGHNT and CDR2 as FRNRAP. This entry is derived from a study of PD-1 blockade in classical Hodgkin lymphoma. General observations from the study: It was CD4+ TCR diversity, not CD8+, that rose significantly by C4D1.

The sample here was peripheral blood mononuclear cells (PBMCs), taken before the second cycle of nivolumab. The receptor comes from a human donor with classical Hodgkin lymphoma. The V gene is TRBV12-5, the J gene TRBJ2-1; D is possibly TRBD1 (6 bases). The CDR3 protein is CASGDPLTGNEQFF. The CDR3 region has the DNA TGTGCTAGTGGTGACCCCCTAACAGGGAATGAGCAGTTCTTC. The whole variable domain, remainder taken from reference TRBV12-5 and TRBJ2-1, is DARVTQTPRHKVTEMGQEVTMRCQPILGHNTVFWYRQTMMQGLELLAYFRNRAPLDDSGMPKDRFSAEMPDATLATLKIQPSEPRDSAVYFCASGDPLTGNEQFFGPGTRLTVL.